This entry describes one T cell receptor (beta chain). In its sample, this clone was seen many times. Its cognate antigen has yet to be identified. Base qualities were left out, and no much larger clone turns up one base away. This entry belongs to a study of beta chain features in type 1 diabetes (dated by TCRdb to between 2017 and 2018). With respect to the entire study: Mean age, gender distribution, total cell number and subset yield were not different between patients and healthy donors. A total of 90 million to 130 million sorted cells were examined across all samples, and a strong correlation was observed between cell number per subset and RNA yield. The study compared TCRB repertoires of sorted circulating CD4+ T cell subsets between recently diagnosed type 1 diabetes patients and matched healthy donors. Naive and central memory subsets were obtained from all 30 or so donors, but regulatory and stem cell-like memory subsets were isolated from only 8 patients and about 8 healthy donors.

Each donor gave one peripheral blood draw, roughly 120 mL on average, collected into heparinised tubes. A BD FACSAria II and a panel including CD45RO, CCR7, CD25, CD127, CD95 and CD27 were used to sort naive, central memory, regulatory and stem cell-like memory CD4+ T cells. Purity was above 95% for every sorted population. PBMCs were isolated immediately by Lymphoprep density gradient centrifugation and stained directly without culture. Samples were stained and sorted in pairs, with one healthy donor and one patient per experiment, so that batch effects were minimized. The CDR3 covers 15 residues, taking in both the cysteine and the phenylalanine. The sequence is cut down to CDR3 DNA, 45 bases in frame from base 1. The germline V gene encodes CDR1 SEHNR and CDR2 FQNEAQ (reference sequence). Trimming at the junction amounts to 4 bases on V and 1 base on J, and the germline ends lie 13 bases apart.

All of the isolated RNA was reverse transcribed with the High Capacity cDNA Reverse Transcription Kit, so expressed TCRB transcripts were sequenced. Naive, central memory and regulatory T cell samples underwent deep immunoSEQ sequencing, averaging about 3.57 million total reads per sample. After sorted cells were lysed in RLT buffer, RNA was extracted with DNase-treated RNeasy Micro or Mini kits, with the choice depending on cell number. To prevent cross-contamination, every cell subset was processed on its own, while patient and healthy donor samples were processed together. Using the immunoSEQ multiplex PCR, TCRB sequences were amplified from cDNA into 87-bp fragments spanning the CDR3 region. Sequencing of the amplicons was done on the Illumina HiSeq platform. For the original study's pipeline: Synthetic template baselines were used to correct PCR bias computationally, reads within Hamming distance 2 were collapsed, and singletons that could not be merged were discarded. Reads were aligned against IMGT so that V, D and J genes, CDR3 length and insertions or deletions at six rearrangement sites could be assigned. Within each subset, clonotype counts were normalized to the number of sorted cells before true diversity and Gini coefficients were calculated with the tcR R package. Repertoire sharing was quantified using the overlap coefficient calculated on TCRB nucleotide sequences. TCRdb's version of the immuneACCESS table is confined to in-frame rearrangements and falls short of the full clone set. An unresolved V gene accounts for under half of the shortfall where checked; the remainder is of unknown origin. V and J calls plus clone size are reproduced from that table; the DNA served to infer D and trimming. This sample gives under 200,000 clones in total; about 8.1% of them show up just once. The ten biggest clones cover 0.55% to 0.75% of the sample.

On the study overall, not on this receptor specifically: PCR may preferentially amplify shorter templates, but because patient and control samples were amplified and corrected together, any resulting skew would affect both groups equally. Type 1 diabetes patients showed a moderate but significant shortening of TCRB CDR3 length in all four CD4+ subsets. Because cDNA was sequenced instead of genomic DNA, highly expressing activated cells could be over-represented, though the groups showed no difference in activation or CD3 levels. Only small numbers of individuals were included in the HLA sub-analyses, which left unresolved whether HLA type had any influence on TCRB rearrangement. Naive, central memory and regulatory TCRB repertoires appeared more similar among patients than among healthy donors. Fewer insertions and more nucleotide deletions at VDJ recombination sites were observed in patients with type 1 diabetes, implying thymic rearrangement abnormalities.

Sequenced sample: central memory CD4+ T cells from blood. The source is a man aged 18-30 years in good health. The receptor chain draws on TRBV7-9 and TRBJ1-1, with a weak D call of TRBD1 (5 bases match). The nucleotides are TGTGCCAGCAGCTCAGACCTTCAGGGGAACACTGAAGCTTTCTTT. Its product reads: CASSSDLQGNTEAFF.